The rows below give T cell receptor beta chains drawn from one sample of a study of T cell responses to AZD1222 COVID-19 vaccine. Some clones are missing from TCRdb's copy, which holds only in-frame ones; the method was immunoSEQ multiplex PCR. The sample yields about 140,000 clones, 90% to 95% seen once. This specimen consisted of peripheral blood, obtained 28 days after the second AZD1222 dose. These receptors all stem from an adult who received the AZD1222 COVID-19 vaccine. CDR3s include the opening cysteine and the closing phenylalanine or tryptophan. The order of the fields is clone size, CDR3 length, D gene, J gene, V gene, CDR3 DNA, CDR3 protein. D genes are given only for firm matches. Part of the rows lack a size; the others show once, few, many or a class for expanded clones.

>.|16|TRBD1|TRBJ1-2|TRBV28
TGTGCCAGCAGTTTATCCCAGGGGGCGCTAAACTATGGCTACACCTTC
CASSLSQGALNYGYTF
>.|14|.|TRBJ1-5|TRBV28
TGTGCCAGCAGTCTTTTCGGGAGCAATCAGCCCCAGCATTTT
CASSLFGSNQPQHF
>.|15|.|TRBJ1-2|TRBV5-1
TGCGCCAGCAGCTTGGACGGACGGTCTAACTATGGCTACACCTTC
CASSLDGRSNYGYTF
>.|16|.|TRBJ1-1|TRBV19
TGTGCCAGTAGTATTCTCATCGGGACCGGAGGGACTGAAGCTTTCTTT
CASSILIGTGGTEAFF
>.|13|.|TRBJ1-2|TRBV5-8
TGTGCCAGCAGCCTTGGACCGATCTATGGCTACACCTTC
CASSLGPIYGYTF
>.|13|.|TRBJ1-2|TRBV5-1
TGCGCCAGCAGCTGGCCGGGGGAGGGCGGCTACACCTTC
CASSWPGEGGYTF
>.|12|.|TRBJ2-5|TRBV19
TGTGCCAGTAGTCAGGGCGGCGAGACCCAGTACTTC
CASSQGGETQYF
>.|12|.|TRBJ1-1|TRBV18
TGTGCCAGCTCACCGGACTTTTCTGAAGCTTTCTTT
CASSPDFSEAFF
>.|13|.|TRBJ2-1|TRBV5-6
TGTGCCAGCAGCTTGGACAGGACTAATGAGCAGTTCTTC
CASSLDRTNEQFF
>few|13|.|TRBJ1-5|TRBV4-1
TGCGCCAGCAGCCGATATAGCAATCAGCCCCAGCATTTT
CASSRYSNQPQHF
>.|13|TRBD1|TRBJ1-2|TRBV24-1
TGTGCCACCAGTGCCGGGACAGGGTATGGCTACACCTTC
CATSAGTGYGYTF
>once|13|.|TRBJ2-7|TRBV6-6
TGTGCCAGCAGTCAATCAATGGGATACGAGCAGTACTTC
CASSQSMGYEQYF
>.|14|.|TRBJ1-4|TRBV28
TGTGCCAGCAGTTTAATCAGGGCGAATGAAAAACTGTTTTTT
CASSLIRANEKLFF
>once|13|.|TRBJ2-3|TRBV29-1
TGCAGCGTTGAAGCCGCTAGCGTGGTTACGCAGTATTTT
CSVEAASVVTQYF
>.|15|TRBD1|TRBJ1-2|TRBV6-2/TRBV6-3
TGTGCCAGCAGTTACTCTTTGACAGGGGGCAGTGGCTACACCTTC
CASSYSLTGGSGYTF
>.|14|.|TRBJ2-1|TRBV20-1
TGCAGTGCTAGTGATGGGAGTTCCTACAATGAGCAGTTCTTC
CSASDGSSYNEQFF